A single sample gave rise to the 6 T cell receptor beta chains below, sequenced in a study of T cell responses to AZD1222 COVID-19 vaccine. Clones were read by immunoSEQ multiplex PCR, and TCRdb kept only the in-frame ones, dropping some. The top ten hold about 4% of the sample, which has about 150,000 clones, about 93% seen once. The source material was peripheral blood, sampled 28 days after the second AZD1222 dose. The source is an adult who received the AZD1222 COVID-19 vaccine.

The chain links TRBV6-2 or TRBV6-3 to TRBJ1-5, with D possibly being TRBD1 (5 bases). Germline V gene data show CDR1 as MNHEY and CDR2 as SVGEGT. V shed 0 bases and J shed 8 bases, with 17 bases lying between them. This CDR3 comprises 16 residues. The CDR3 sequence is CASSYSTGHPRKPQHF. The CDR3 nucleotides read TGTGCCAGCAGTTACTCTACCGGACATCCTAGGAAGCCCCAGCATTTT.

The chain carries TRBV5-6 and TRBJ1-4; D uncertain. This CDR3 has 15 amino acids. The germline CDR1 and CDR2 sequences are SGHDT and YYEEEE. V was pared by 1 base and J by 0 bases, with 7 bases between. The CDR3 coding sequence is TGTGCCAGCAGCTTGCGGGAAACAACTAATGAAAAACTGTTTTTT. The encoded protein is CASSLRETTNEKLFF.

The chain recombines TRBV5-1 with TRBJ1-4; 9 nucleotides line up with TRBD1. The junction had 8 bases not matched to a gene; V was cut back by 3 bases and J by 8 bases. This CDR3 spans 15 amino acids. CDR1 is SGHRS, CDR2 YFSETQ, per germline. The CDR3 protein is CASSSQQGAGEKLFF. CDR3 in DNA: TGCGCCAGCAGCTCCCAACAGGGGGCAGGGGAAAAACTGTTTTTT.

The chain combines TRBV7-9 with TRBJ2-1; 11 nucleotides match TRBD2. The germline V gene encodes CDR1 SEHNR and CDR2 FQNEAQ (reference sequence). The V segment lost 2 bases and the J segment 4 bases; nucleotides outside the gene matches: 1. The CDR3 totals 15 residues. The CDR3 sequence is CASSLSSGRYNEQFF. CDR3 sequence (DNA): TGTGCCAGCAGCTTATCTAGCGGGAGGTACAATGAGCAGTTCTTC.

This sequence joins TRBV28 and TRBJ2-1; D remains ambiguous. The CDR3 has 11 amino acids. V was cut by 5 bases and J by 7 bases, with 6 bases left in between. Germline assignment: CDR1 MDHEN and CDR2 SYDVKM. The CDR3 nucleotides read TGTGCCAGCAGTCCCTCTAATGAGCAGTTCTTC. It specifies CASSPSNEQFF.

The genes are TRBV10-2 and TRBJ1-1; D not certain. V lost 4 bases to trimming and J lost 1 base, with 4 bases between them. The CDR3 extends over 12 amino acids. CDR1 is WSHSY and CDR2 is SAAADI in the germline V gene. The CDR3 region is CASSGGNTEAFF. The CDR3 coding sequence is TGCGCCAGCAGTGGGGGGAACACTGAAGCTTTCTTT.